This T cell receptor beta chain was identified in a study of regulatory T cells in long-lasting Graves disease. V dropped 5 bases and J dropped 4 bases, with 10 bases sitting between them. The CDR3 runs 14 residues. Germline lookup yields CDR1 KGHDR and CDR2 SFDVKD. Specified time point: newly diagnosed GD, antithyroid drugs for less than 3 months. PBMC-extracted RNA yielded the TCR library. Arm-PCR of CDR3 regions with iRepertoire HTBI primers generated TCR beta libraries. TCRdb reanalysed the multiplex PCR reads using MiXCR and keeps one entry per CDR3 protein. In the table there are over 450,000 distinct CDR3 sequences, around 13% of which are singletons. The same specimen was also included in a second study, on T cells in Graves' hyperthyroidism and ophthalmopathy.

The chain links TRBV24-1 to TRBJ2-2, with D hard to call. The clonotype was recovered from a woman in her 30s with Graves disease. The sample in question was peripheral blood mononuclear cells (PBMCs), obtained at new diagnosis, from a patient treated with antithyroid drugs. Here the CDR3 DNA reads TGTGCCACCAGTGTGAGACCGGGCACCGGGGAGCTGTTTTTT. It is translated as CATSVRPGTGELFF.